The sequence of this TCR beta chain was determined in a study of blood T cells in healthy people across ages. It was with a sample-barcoded 5' primer and a J-beta primer mix that a second PCR of roughly 6 to 11 cycles was run. From each sample, at least 3 million paired-end reads containing CDR3 were obtained. MiXCR was run by TCRdb on the 5' RACE reads, yielding one entry per CDR3 protein. The table lists fewer than 2 million distinct CDR3 sequences, about two fifths of them singletons, with around 23% in the top ten. The table lists this clonotype with a few counts. Every sample yielded at least 6.5 million isolated PBMCs. Specimen: blood. The source of this sequence is a human donor in good health.

This CDR3 is CASSFSERGSSYNEQFF. The CDR3 DNA reads as TGTGCCAGCAGTTTTTCGGAGCGGGGGTCCTCCTACAATGAGCAGTTCTTC. The J gene is TRBJ2-1, the V gene TRBV12-3 or TRBV12-4, with 8 bases lining up with TRBD2. The CDR3 contains 17 residues. V shed 3 bases and J 0 bases; nucleotides not matched to a gene: 7.